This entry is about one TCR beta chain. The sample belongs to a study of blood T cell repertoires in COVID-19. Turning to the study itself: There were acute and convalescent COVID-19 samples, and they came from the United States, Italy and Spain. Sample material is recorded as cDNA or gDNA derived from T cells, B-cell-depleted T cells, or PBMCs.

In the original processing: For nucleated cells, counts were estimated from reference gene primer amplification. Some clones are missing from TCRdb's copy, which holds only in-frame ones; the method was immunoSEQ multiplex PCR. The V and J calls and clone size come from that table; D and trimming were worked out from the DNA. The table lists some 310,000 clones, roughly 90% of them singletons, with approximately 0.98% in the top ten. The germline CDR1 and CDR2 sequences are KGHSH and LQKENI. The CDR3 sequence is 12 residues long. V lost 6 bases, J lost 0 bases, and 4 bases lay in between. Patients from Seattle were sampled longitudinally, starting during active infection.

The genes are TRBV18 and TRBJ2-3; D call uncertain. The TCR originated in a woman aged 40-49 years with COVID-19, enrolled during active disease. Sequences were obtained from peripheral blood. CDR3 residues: CASSLSTDTQYF. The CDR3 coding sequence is TGTGCCAGCTCCCTTAGCACAGATACGCAGTATTTT.